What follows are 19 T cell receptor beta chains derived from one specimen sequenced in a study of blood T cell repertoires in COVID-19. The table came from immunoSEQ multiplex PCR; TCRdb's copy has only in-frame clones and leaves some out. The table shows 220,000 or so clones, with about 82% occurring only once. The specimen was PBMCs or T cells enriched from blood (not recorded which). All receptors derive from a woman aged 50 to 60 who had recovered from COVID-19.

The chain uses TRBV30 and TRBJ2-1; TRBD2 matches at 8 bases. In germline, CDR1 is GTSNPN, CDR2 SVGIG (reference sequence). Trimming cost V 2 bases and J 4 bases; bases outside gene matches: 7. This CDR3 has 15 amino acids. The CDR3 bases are TGTGCCTGGAGTTACGGAGCGGGGGAGTACAATGAGCAGTTCTTC. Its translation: CAWSYGAGEYNEQFF.

CDR3 sequence reads: CASSSSPGQPQHF. The DNA for the CDR3 is TGTGCCAGCAGCTCCTCCCCGGGTCAGCCCCAGCATTTT. This rearrangement joins TRBV11-3 to TRBJ1-5; D is unclear. V gave up 4 bases and J gave up 6 bases, with 10 bases separating them. This CDR3 is built from 13 residues. Germline CDR1 reads SGHNT; CDR2 reads YENEEA. Drawing the rest from reference TRBV11-3 and TRBJ1-5, the complete variable domain is EAGVVQSPRYKIIEKKQPVAFWCNPISGHNTLYWYLQNLGQGPELLIRYENEEAVDDSQLPKDRFSAERLKGVDSTLKIQPAELGDSAVYLCASSSSPGQPQHFGDGTRLSIL.

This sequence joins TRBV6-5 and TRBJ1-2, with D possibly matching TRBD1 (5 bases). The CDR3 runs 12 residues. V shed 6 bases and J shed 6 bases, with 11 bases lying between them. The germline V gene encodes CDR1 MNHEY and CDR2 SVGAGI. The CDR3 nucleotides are TGTGCCAGCAGCCCCCGGGGGGATGGCTACACCTTC. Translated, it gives CASSPRGDGYTF.

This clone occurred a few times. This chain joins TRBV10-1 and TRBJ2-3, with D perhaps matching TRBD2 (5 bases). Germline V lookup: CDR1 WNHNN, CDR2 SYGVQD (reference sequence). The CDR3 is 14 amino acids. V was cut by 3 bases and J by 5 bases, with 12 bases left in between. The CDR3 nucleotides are TGCGCCAGCAGTGAAGGACTGGGCGTAGATACGCAGTATTTT. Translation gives CASSEGLGVDTQYF.

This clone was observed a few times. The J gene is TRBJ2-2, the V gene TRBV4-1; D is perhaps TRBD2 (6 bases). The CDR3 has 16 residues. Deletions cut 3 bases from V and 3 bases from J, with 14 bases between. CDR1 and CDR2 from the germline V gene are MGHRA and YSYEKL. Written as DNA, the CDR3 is TGCGCCAGCAGCCAGGGGGGTCTAGCGTACACCGGGGAGCTGTTTTTT. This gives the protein CASSQGGLAYTGELFF.

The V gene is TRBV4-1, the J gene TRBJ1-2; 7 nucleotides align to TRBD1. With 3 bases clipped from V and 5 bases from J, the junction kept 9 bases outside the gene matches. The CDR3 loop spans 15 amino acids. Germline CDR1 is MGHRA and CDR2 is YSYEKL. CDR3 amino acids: CASSQQGQTLYGYTF. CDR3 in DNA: TGCGCCAGCAGCCAGCAGGGACAGACTCTATATGGCTACACCTTC.

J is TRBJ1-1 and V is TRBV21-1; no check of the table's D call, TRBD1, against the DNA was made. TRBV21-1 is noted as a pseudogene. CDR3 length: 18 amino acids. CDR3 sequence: CASSYHGQHKNGGTEAFF. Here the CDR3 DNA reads TGTGCCAGCAGCTACCACGGACAGCACAAGAATGGCGGCACTGAAGCTTTCTTT.

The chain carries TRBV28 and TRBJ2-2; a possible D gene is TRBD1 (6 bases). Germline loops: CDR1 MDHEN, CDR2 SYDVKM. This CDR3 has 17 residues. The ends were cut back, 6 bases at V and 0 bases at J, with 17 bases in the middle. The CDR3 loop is CASSWERGQPNTGELFF. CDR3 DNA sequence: TGTGCCAGCAGCTGGGAACGAGGACAGCCGAACACCGGGGAGCTGTTTTTT.

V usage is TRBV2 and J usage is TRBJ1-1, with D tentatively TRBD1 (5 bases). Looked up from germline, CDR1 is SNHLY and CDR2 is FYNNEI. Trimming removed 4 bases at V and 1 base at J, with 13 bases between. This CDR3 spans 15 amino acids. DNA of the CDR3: TGTGCCAGCAGTGGAGCTTCCAGGGCGAACACTGAAGCTTTCTTT. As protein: CASSGASRANTEAFF.

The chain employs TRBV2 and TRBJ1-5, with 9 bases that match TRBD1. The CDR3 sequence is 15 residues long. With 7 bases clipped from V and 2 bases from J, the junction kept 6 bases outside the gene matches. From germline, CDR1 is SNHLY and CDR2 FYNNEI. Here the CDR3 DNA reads TGTGCCAGCAAATTGGACAGGGGAGGCAATCAGCCCCAGCATTTT. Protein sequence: CASKLDRGGNQPQHF.

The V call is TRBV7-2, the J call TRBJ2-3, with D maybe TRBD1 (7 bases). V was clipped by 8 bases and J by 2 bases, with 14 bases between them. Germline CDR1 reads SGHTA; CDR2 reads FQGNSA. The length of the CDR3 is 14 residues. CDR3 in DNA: TGTGCCAGCGGCAGGGGGGCACTCACAGATACGCAGTATTTT. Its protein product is CASGRGALTDTQYF.

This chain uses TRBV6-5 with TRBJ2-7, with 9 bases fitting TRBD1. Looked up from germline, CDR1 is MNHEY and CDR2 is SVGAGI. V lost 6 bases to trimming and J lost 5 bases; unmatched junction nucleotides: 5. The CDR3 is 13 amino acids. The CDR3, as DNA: TGTGCCAGCAGCCTGACAGGGGGGCACGAGCAGTACTTC. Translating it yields CASSLTGGHEQYF.

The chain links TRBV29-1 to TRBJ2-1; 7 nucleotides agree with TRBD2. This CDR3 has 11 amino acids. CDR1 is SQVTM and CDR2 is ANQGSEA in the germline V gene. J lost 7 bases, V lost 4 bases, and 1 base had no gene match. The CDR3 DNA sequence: TGCAGCGTTGGTAGCGGGAATGAGCAGTTCTTC. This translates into CSVGSGNEQFF.

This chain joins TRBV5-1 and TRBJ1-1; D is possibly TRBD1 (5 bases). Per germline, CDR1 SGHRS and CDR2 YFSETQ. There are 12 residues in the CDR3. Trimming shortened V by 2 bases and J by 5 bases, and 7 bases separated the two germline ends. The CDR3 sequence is CASSFAGTEAFF. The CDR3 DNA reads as TGCGCCAGCAGCTTCGCAGGGACTGAAGCTTTCTTT.

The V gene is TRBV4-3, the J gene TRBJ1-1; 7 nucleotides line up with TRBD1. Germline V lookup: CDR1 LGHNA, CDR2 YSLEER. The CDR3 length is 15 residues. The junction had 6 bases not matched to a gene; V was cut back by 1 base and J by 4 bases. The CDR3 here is CASSQGNRGSTEAFF. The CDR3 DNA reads TGCGCCAGCAGCCAAGGAAACAGGGGAAGCACTGAAGCTTTCTTT.

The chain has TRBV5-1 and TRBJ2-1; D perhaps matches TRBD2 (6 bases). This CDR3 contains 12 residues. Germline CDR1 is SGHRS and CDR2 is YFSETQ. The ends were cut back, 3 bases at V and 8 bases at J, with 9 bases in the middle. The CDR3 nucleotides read TGCGCCAGCAGCTACCCGGGGGATGAGCAGTTCTTC. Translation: CASSYPGDEQFF.

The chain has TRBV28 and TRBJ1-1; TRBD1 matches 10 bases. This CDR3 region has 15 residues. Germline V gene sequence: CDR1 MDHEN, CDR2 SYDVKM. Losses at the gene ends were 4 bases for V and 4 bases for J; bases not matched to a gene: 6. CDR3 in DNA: TGTGCCAGCAGTTCCGGGACAGGGGAGGTCACTGAAGCTTTCTTT. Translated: CASSSGTGEVTEAFF. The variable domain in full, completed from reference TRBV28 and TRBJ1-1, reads DVKVTQSSRYLVKRTGEKVFLECVQDMDHENMFWYRQDPGLGLRLIYFSYDVKMKEKGDIPEGYSVSREKKERFSLILESASTNQTSMYLCASSSGTGEVTEAFFGQGTRLTVV.

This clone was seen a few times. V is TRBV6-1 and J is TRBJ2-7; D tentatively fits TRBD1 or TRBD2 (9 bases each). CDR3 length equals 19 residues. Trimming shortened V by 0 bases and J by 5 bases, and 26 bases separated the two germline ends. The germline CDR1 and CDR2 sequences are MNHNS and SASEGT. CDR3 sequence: CASSEAPGQGSGRRDEQYF. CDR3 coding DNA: TGTGCCAGCAGTGAAGCGCCTGGACAGGGGAGCGGGAGGAGGGACGAGCAGTACTTC.

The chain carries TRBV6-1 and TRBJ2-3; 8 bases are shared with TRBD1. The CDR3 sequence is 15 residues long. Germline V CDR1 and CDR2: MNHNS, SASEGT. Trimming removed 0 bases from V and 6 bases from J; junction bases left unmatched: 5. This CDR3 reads CASSEAGRGLDTQYF. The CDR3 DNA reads TGTGCCAGCAGTGAAGCTGGCAGGGGGCTTGATACGCAGTATTTT.